This T cell receptor (beta chain) emerged from a study of shared clonotypes between healthy human individuals. Naive CD8 cells comprised CD45RO-negative, CCR7-positively selected cells, excluding terminally differentiated effector memory CD45RA+ cells. This table comes from immunoSEQ multiplex PCR, and its TCRdb copy is limited to in-frame clones, with some not included. The profile shows 1.5 million to 2.5 million clones, about 95% of them singletons. CDR1 is MDHEN, CDR2 SYDVKM, per germline. The CDR3 contains 17 residues. Trimming stripped 3 bases from V and 3 bases from J, with 21 bases between. V usage is TRBV28 and J usage is TRBJ2-7; TRBD1 might be the D (7 bases). Sequencing was performed on naive CD8+ T cells sorted from blood. The receptor comes from a man aged 18 to 29 in good health. The CDR3 DNA is TGTGCCAGCAGTTTTACAGCAGGGGGGCAGGCACACTACGAGCAGTACTTC. Its translation is CASSFTAGGQAHYEQYF.